The 3 T cell receptor beta chains presented below share a single source sample, sequenced in a study of a mutant IDH1 vaccine in newly diagnosed glioma. Time point defined: week 11, during vaccination. Mutant IDH1 20-mer peptide, at 300 ug, made up each vaccine dose, with topical imiquimod. Only in-frame clones appear in the TCRdb table, and some are missing; sequencing was by immunoSEQ multiplex PCR. The repertoire holds under 55,000 clones, with 91% as singletons. These receptors lack a known antigen. Sequencing was performed on PBMCs, taken from a glioma patient whose treatment included an IDH1 peptide vaccine. The receptors come from a man in his forties or fifties with glioma.

The rearrangement links TRBV30 to TRBJ1-5, with 10 bases matching TRBD1. Unmatched junction bases numbered 5, after V lost 3 bases and J lost 6 bases. The CDR3 is 14 residues long. The germline gives CDR1 GTSNPN, CDR2 SVGIG (reference sequence). The CDR3 reads CAWRGQGSGQPQHF. The CDR3 coding sequence is TGTGCCTGGAGGGGACAGGGGTCGGGTCAGCCCCAGCATTTT.

In this sample, this clone turned up a few times. The gene calls are TRBV30 and TRBJ1-3; D gene uncertain. The germline CDR1 and CDR2 sequences are GTSNPN and SVGIG (reference sequence). Between the trimmed V and J ends, which lost 1 base and 2 bases, there was a span of 6 bases. CDR3 length: 13 amino acids. Written as DNA, the CDR3 is TGTGCCTGGAGTGCAGGACCTGGAAACACCATATATTTT. Translating it yields CAWSAGPGNTIYF.

This chain connects TRBV7-9 to TRBJ2-1; 7 bases agree with TRBD2. The germline V gene encodes CDR1 SEHNR and CDR2 FQNEAQ (reference sequence). After removal of 4 bases from V and 8 bases from J, the junction contained 11 bases not matched to a gene. The CDR3 totals 15 residues. The CDR3 reads CASSWDYRGGDEQFF. CDR3 bases: TGTGCCAGCAGCTGGGACTATCGAGGTGGGGATGAGCAGTTCTTC.